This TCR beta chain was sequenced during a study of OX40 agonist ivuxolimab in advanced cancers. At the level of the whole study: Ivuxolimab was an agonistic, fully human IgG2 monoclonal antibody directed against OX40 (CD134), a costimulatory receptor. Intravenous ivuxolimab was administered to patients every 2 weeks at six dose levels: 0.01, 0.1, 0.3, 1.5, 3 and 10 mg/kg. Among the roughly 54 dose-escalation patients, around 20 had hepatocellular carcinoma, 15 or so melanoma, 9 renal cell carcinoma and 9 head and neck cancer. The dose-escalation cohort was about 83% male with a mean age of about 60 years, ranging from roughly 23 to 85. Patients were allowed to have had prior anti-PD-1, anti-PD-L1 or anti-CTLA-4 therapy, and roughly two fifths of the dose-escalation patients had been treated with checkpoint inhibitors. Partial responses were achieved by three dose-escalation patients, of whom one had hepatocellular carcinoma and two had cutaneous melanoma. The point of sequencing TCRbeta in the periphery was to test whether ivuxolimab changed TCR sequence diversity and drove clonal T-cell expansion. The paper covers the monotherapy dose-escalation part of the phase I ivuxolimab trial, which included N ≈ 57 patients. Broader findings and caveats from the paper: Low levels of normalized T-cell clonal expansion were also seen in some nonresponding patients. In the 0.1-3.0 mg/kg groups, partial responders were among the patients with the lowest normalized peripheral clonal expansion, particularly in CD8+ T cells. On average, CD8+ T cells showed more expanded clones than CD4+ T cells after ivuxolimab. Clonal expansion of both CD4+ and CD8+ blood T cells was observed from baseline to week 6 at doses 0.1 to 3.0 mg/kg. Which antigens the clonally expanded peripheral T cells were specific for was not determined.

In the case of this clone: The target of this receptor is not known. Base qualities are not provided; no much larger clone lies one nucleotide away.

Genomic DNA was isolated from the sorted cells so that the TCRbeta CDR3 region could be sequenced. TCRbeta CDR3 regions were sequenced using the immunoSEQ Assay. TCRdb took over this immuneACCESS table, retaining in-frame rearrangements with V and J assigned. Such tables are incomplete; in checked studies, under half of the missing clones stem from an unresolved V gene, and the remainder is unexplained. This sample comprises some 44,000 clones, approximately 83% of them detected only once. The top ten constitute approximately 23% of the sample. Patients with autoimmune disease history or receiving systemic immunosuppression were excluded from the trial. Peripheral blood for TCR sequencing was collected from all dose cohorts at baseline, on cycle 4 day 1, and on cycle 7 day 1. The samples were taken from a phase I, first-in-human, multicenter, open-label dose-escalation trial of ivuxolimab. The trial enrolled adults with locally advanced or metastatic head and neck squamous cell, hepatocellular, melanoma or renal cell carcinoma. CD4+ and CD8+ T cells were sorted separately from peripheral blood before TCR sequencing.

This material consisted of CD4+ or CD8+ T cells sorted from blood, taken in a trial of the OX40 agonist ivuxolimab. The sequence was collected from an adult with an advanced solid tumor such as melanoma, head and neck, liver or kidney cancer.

The CDR3 region has the sequence CASSLADRTSNQPQHF. The sequenced DNA: TGTGCCAGCAGCTTAGCGGACAGGACTAGCAATCAGCCCCAGCATTTT. This chain is built from TRBV7-2 and TRBJ1-5, and TRBD1 aligns with 7 junction nucleotides. V is pruned by 0 bases and J by 0 bases, leaving 2 bases of the junction without a gene match. Reading the germline V gene gives CDR1 SGHTA and CDR2 FQGNSA. CDR3 length: 16 amino acids, cysteine to phenylalanine. Only CDR3 DNA is held: 48 bases, read in frame from base 1.